This T cell receptor (beta chain) emerged from a study of shared clonotypes between healthy human individuals. Generated by immunoSEQ multiplex PCR, the TCRdb table keeps only in-frame clones and is missing some. This table has roughly 2.4 million clones, approximately 96% appearing once. The V gene lost 0 bases and the J gene lost 7 bases, with 10 bases spanning the gap. The CDR3 contains 14 residues. Germline CDR1 and CDR2: KGHSH and LQKENI. Material: naive CD4+ T cells sorted from blood. The subset: CD45RA+ positively selected. V and J are TRBV18 and TRBJ2-1; perhaps TRBD2 as D (5 bases). The sequence derives from a man aged 18-30 years in good health. CDR3 coding DNA: TGTGCCAGCTCACCACCTTCTAGCACGAATGAGCAGTTCTTC. Amino acid sequence: CASSPPSSTNEQFF.